This passage covers 18 T cell receptor beta chains from one sample sequenced in a study of patients and donors after allogeneic stem cell transplantation. TCRdb itself ran the RT-PCR reads through MiXCR, one entry per CDR3 protein. Of some 230,000 distinct CDR3 sequences listed, roughly 13% are singletons. The sample taken for sequencing was blood, either unsorted or a sorted T cell fraction (not recorded which). Receptors were obtained from a human donor who was either an allogeneic HSCT recipient or a stem cell or donor lymphocyte infusion donor (not recorded which). It is not recorded whose cells these are; they may come from a transplant donor.

At least ten counts were recorded for this clonotype. The chain is built from TRBV29-1 and TRBJ2-6; weak D call: TRBD1 (5 bases). Germline lookup yields CDR1 SQVTM and CDR2 ANQGSEA. Trimming removed 7 bases from V and 1 base from J, with 20 bases in between. This CDR3 has 17 amino acids. CDR3 sequence (DNA): TGCAGCGCTAGAATCAGGGCCACCCCATCTGGGGCCAACGTCCTGACTTTC. Protein: CSARIRATPSGANVLTF.

CDR3 amino acids: CASSSTGNYATNEKLFF. In DNA form, the CDR3 reads TGTGCCAGCAGCTCGACAGGAAACTATGCAACTAATGAAAAACTGTTTTTT. The V call is TRBV7-8, the J call TRBJ1-4, with D possibly matching TRBD1 (6 bases). Germline CDR1 and CDR2: SGHVS and FQNEAQ. Deletions cut 4 bases from V and 0 bases from J, with 15 bases between. The CDR3 loop spans 17 amino acids.

The sample holds a few counts of this clonotype. The chain recombines TRBV7-2 with TRBJ2-7; 10 nucleotides match TRBD2. The germline V gene encodes CDR1 SGHTA and CDR2 FQGNSA. V lost 5 bases, J lost 4 bases, and 5 bases stayed unmatched. The CDR3 spans 14 residues. CDR3 loop: CASSLGTSDYEQYF. The DNA of the CDR3 is TGTGCCAGCAGCCTCGGGACTAGCGATTACGAGCAGTACTTC. Together with reference TRBV7-2 and TRBJ2-7, the CDR3 gives the full variable domain: GAGVSQSPSNKVTEKGKDVELRCDPISGHTALYWYRQSLGQGLEFLIYFQGNSAPDKSGLPSDRFSAERTGGSVSTLTIQRTQQEDSAVYLCASSLGTSDYEQYFGPGTRLTVT.

The rearrangement links TRBV5-1 to TRBJ2-4; D unclear. Trimming removed 4 bases at V and 5 bases at J, with 13 bases between. Germline-derived CDR1 and CDR2 are SGHRS and YFSETQ. There are 14 residues in the CDR3. The CDR3 is CASSRDLTENIQYF. Written as DNA, the CDR3 is TGCGCCAGCAGCAGAGACTTGACGGAAAACATTCAGTACTTC.

The chain recombines TRBV4-1 with TRBJ2-1; the match to TRBD1 covers 12 bases. The V gene end was trimmed by 2 bases and the J gene end by 6 bases; junction bases not matched to a gene: 5. The CDR3 totals 16 residues. Germline values: CDR1 MGHRA, CDR2 YSYEKL. The CDR3 region is CASSQPRDRGRNEQFF. The CDR3 bases are TGCGCCAGCAGCCAACCCCGGGACAGGGGGCGCAATGAGCAGTTCTTC.

This clonotype was picked up many times. The genes are TRBV11-2 and TRBJ1-3, with a weak D call TRBD1 (5 bases). This CDR3 contains 16 residues. The germline gives CDR1 SGHAT, CDR2 FQNNGV. The V gene lost 1 base and the J gene lost 0 bases, with 10 bases spanning the gap. The CDR3 region is CASSLGGGSSGNTIYF. For the CDR3, the DNA is TGTGCCAGCAGCTTAGGCGGGGGGAGCTCTGGAAACACCATATATTTT.

This clonotype was counted many times. This chain joins TRBV20-1 and TRBJ1-2; weak D call: TRBD1 (6 bases). The CDR3 extends over 14 amino acids. The V gene's germline CDR1 is DFQATT and CDR2 SNEGSKA (reference sequence). V lost 2 bases, J lost 7 bases, and 17 bases lay in between. CDR3 DNA sequence: TGCAGTGCTAGAACTGAGGGACAATGGTTTGGCTACACCTTC. Its protein is CSARTEGQWFGYTF.

The sample holds many counts of this clonotype. The CDR3 region is CASSPQRGTAYTEAFF. The CDR3, as DNA: TGTGCCAGCTCACCACAAAGAGGGACAGCCTACACTGAAGCTTTCTTT. The chain joins TRBV18 to TRBJ1-1; 7 nucleotides agree with TRBD1. Per germline, CDR1 KGHSH and CDR2 LQKENI. The CDR3 is 16 amino acids. V was clipped by 1 base and J by 3 bases; unmatched bases: 8.

This clonotype was recorded a few times. The rearrangement uses TRBV19 and TRBJ2-7; 8 bases fit TRBD2. Germline V lookup: CDR1 LNHDA, CDR2 SQIVND (reference sequence). With V trimmed by 4 bases and J by 0 bases, 14 bases remained unmatched. The CDR3 has 18 residues. The CDR3 reads CASSSRGGPPRSSYEQYF. CDR3 nucleotides: TGTGCCAGTAGTAGCCGCGGGGGGCCCCCAAGAAGCTCCTACGAGCAGTACTTC. Together with reference TRBV19 and TRBJ2-7, the CDR3 gives the full variable domain: DGGITQSPKYLFRKEGQNVTLSCEQNLNHDAMYWYRQDPGQGLRLIYYSQIVNDFQKGDIAEGYSVSREKKESFPLTVTSAQKNPTAFYLCASSSRGGPPRSSYEQYFGPGTRLTVT.

The V call is TRBV6-1, the J call TRBJ2-1; the match to TRBD1 covers 7 bases. CDR1 and CDR2 from the germline V gene are MNHNS and SASEGT. The V segment lost 7 bases and the J segment 2 bases; nucleotides outside the gene matches: 8. The CDR3 extends over 15 amino acids. CDR3 in amino acids: CASTKTGYTYNEQFF. Here the CDR3 DNA reads TGTGCCAGCACCAAGACAGGGTACACCTACAATGAGCAGTTCTTC.

V gene TRBV6-2 or TRBV6-3 combines with J gene TRBJ2-3; possibly TRBD2 for D (5 bases). The CDR3 is 16 residues long. From germline, CDR1 is MNHEY and CDR2 SVGEGT. V lost 3 bases and J lost 0, with 13 bases in between. The CDR3 is CASSYSQRTSTDTQYF. CDR3 sequence (DNA): TGTGCCAGCAGTTATTCTCAGCGGACTAGCACAGATACGCAGTATTTT.

V gene TRBV29-1 combines with J gene TRBJ2-3; the match to TRBD2 covers 11 bases. Germline V gene lookup returns CDR1 SQVTM and CDR2 ANQGSEA. J gave up 3 bases and V 5 bases, and 7 bases lay outside the gene matches. The CDR3 extends over 15 amino acids. CDR3 in amino acids: CSVTSASGRTDTQYF. Written as DNA, the CDR3 is TGCAGCGTTACATCCGCTAGCGGGAGGACAGATACGCAGTATTTT.

The chain is built from TRBV20-1 and TRBJ2-3; D remains ambiguous. V was pared by 3 bases and J by 1 base, with 14 bases between. CDR3 length: 15 amino acids. The germline CDR1 and CDR2 sequences are DFQATT and SNEGSKA (reference sequence). The CDR3 DNA sequence: TGCAGTGCTAGTGATTACTTTAAGGGCACAGATACGCAGTATTTT. This translates into CSASDYFKGTDTQYF.

The J gene is TRBJ2-5, the V gene TRBV20-1; TRBD2 matches 8 bases. This CDR3 is built from 15 residues. The V and J ends lost 2 bases and 1 base, in that order; junction bases with no gene match: 6. The germline CDR1 and CDR2 sequences are DFQATT and SNEGSKA (reference sequence). DNA for the CDR3: TGCAGTGCTAGAACACTCGGGACTAGCCAAGAGACCCAGTACTTC. Protein sequence: CSARTLGTSQETQYF.

This clonotype occurred many times. V usage is TRBV27 and J usage is TRBJ2-1; unclear D gene. Germline V lookup: CDR1 MNHEY, CDR2 SMNVEV (reference sequence). The CDR3 loop spans 11 amino acids. V was shortened by 7 bases and J by 5 bases, with 6 bases between the two germline ends. CDR3 DNA: TGTGCCAGCACAATGAACAATGAGCAGTTCTTC. It is translated as CASTMNNEQFF.

By its share, this clonotype is medium-sized. The CDR3 DNA reads as TGCGCCAGCAGCCAAGCCGGACAGGGATCAGATACGCAGTATTTT. As protein: CASSQAGQGSDTQYF. The chain couples TRBV4-1 to TRBJ2-3; 8 nucleotides line up with TRBD1. V dropped 1 base and J dropped 4; count of bases not matched to a gene: 4. Looked up from germline, CDR1 is MGHRA and CDR2 is YSYEKL. This CDR3 is 15 amino acids long.

This clonotype has only a few counts. CDR3 coding DNA: TGTGCGGGGGGACAGCTGAACACTGAAGCTTTCTTT. Its translation is CAGGQLNTEAFF. V gene TRBV28 combines with J gene TRBJ1-1; 7 positions agree with TRBD1. The CDR3 has 12 residues. Germline V gene lookup returns CDR1 MDHEN and CDR2 SYDVKM. Looking up the rest from reference TRBV28 and TRBJ1-1 gives the full variable domain: DVKVTQSSRYLVKRTGEKVFLECVQDMDHENMFWYRQDPGLGLRLIYFSYDVKMKEKGDIPEGYSVSREKKERFSLILESASTNQTSMYLCAGGQLNTEAFFGQGTRLTVV.

The chain links TRBV5-5 to TRBJ1-4, with TRBD1 matching 11 bases. This CDR3 spans 16 amino acids. V lost 4 bases to trimming and J lost 6 bases; unmatched junction nucleotides: 8. In germline, CDR1 is SGHKS, CDR2 YYEKEE (reference sequence). The CDR3 coding sequence is TGTGCCAGCAGCCAACCCGGGACAGGGGGGTATGAAAAACTGTTTTTT. Translating it yields CASSQPGTGGYEKLFF.